One and the same sample provided the 10 T cell receptor beta chains below, sequenced in a study of blood T cell repertoires in COVID-19. The data were produced by immunoSEQ multiplex PCR, yet TCRdb's version contains in-frame clones alone and is incomplete. This table has 360,000 or so clones, almost 90% appearing once. The sequenced material came from PBMCs or T cells enriched from blood (not recorded which). Receptor source: a woman in her twenties or thirties who had been exposed to COVID-19.

The chain has TRBV6-5 and TRBJ1-2, with 9 nucleotides matching TRBD1. This CDR3 region has 14 residues. Per the germline V gene, CDR1 is MNHEY and CDR2 is SVGAGI. V dropped 4 bases and J dropped 3; count of bases not matched to a gene: 3. CDR3 nucleotide sequence: TGTGCCAGCAGTTTATGGACAGGGGACTATGGCTACACCTTC. It codes for CASSLWTGDYGYTF.

This chain joins TRBV30 and TRBJ2-7; possible D gene TRBD1, 5 bases. V shed 7 bases and J shed 0 bases, with 10 bases lying between them. Germline V gives CDR1 GTSNPN, CDR2 SVGIG (reference sequence). The CDR3 is 12 residues long. CDR3 sequence (DNA): TGTGCCTCTAGGGGATCCTCCTACGAGCAGTACTTC. As protein: CASRGSSYEQYF. Variable domain in full (rest from reference TRBV30 and TRBJ2-7): SQTIHQWPATLVQPVGSPLSLECTVEGTSNPNLYWYRQAAGRGLQLLFYSVGIGQISSEVPQNLSASRPQDRQFILSSKKLLLSDSGFYLCASRGSSYEQYFGPGTRLTVT.

The chain carries TRBV6-5 and TRBJ2-6; no reliable D call. V lost 3 bases, J lost 0 bases, and 6 bases lay in between. The V gene's germline CDR1 is MNHEY and CDR2 SVGAGI. This CDR3 is 15 amino acids long. The CDR3 region has the DNA TGTGCCAGCAGTTATGGAGTCTCTGGGGCCAACGTCCTGACTTTC. Its translation: CASSYGVSGANVLTF.

The chain uses TRBV11-2 and TRBJ2-1; 14 bases are shared with TRBD2. This CDR3 has 19 amino acids. V lost 5 bases and J lost 3; bases outside the gene matches: 12. CDR1 SGHAT and CDR2 FQNNGV come from the germline V gene. In DNA, the CDR3 is TGTGCCAGCAGCCACTACAATCGACTAGCGGGAGGGGGCTACAATGAGCAGTTCTTC. Translating it yields CASSHYNRLAGGGYNEQFF.

The chain uses TRBV7-7 and TRBJ2-2, with D possibly matching TRBD2 (6 bases). The CDR3 contains 18 residues. From germline, CDR1 is SSHAT and CDR2 FNYEAQ (reference sequence). Trimming stripped 1 base from V and 1 base from J, with 16 bases between. CDR3 DNA: TGTGCCAGCAGCTTAGGACTGTGGGAGGCGGGGAACACCGGGGAGCTGTTTTTT. Translation gives CASSLGLWEAGNTGELFF.

The chain joins TRBV3-1 (or the pseudogene TRBV3-2) to TRBJ2-2; D call uncertain. V lost 1 base, J lost 7 bases, and 4 bases lay in between. The germline V gene has CDR1 LGHDT and CDR2 YNNKEL (reference sequence). This CDR3 has 12 residues. CDR3 bases: TGTGCCAGCAGCCAAGCCAACGGGGAGCTGTTTTTT. Protein sequence: CASSQANGELFF.

V is TRBV18 and J is TRBJ1-1; weak D call: TRBD1 (5 bases). Trimming removed 0 bases from V and 4 bases from J, with 15 bases in between. Germline V gene sequence: CDR1 KGHSH, CDR2 LQKENI. The CDR3 length is 16 residues. CDR3: CASSPPGREGGTEAFF. Written as DNA, the CDR3 is TGTGCCAGCTCACCACCGGGCAGGGAGGGTGGCACTGAAGCTTTCTTT.

The V gene is TRBV12-3 or TRBV12-4, the J gene TRBJ1-1; 8 nucleotides align to TRBD1. The CDR3 length is 13 residues. V lost 7 bases to trimming and J lost 1 base; unmatched junction nucleotides: 2. CDR3 region: CASKGQGNTEAFF. CDR3 bases: TGTGCCAGCAAAGGACAGGGGAACACTGAAGCTTTCTTT.

The rearrangement links TRBV5-8 to TRBJ1-3; no firm D call. The germline V gene encodes CDR1 SGHTS and CDR2 YDEGEE. This CDR3 has 15 amino acids. Deletions cut 4 bases from V and 0 bases from J, with 11 bases between. The CDR3 protein is CASSVDWFSGNTIYF. As DNA, the CDR3 is TGTGCCAGCAGCGTTGACTGGTTCTCTGGAAACACCATATATTTT.

In DNA form, the CDR3 reads TGTGCCAGTAGTTCCCCGGACAGGGGTTTGAACACTGAAGCTTTCTTT. It is translated as CASSSPDRGLNTEAFF. The rearrangement uses TRBV19 and TRBJ1-1, with 9 bases identical to TRBD1. CDR3 length: 16 residues. Germline assignment: CDR1 LNHDA and CDR2 SQIVND (reference sequence). J was trimmed by 0 bases and V by 5 bases; bases with no gene match: 7.